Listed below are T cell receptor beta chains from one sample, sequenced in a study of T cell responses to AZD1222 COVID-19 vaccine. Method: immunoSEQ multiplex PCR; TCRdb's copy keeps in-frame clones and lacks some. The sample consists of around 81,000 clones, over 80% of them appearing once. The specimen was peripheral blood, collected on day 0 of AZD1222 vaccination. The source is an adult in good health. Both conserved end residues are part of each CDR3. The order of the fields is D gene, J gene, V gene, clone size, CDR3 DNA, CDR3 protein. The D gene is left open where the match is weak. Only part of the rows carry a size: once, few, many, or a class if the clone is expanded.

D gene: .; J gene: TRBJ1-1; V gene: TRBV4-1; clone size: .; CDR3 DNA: TGCGCCAGCAACCCCTCGTTCAGGGACCTGAACACTGAAGCTTTCTTT; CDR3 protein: CASNPSFRDLNTEAFF
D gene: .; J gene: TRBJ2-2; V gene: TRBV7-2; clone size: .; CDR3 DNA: TGTGCCAGCAGCTCAGTGAGGGGTACCGGGGAGCTGTTTTTT; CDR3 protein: CASSSVRGTGELFF
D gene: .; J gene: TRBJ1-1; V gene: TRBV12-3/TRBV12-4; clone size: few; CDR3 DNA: TGTGCCAGCAGTTTTGCCAGGGACGCTGAAGCTTTCTTT; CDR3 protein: CASSFARDAEAFF
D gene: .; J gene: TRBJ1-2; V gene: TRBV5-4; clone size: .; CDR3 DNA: TGTGCCAGCAGCTTGGATCGGGATGGCTACACCTTC; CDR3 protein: CASSLDRDGYTF
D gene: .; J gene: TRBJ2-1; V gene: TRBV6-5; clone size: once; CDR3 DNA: TGTGCCAGCGGTCAATCGGGGCGGGGTGAGCAGTTCTTC; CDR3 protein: CASGQSGRGEQFF
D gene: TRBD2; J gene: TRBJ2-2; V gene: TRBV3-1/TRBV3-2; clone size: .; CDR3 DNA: TGTGCCAGCAGCCTATGGACTAGCGGGGGCATCGGGGAGCTGTTTTTT; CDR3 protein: CASSLWTSGGIGELFF
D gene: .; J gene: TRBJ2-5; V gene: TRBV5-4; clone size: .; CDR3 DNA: TGTGCCAGCAGCCCCGAGCCCAGAGGAGGGAAAGAGACCCAGTACTTC; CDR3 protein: CASSPEPRGGKETQYF
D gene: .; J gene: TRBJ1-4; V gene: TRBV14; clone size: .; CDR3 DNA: TGTGCCAGCAGCCAAGGTGCCGCAACTAATGAAAAACTGTTTTTT; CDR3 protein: CASSQGAATNEKLFF
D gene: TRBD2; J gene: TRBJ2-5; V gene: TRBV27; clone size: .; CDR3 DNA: TGTGCCAGCAGTTTAAGCCTAGCGGGAGGCCTGTTGGGAGAGACCCAGTACTTC; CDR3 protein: CASSLSLAGGLLGETQYF
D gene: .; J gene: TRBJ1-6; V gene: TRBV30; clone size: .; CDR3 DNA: TGTGCCTGGATGGCGGAGGGCAATTCACCCCTCCACTTT; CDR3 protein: CAWMAEGNSPLHF
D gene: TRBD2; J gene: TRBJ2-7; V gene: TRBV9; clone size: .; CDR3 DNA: TGTGCCAGCAGCGAAGTCGGGGGGGACGAGCAGTACTTC; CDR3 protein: CASSEVGGDEQYF
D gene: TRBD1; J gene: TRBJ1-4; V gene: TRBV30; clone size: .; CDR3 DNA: TGTGCCTGGCTCAACCGGGACAGCTCTAATGAAAAACTGTTTTTT; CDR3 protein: CAWLNRDSSNEKLFF
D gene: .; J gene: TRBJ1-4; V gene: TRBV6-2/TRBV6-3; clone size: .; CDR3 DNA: TGTGCCAGCAGTTACGCGAGCTCTAATGAAAAACTGTTTTTT; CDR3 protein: CASSYASSNEKLFF
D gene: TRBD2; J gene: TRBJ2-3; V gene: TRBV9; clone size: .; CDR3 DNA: TGTGCCAGCAGCTCCCTGGGCGGGGGGGACGCGGTTACGCAGTATTTT; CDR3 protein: CASSSLGGGDAVTQYF
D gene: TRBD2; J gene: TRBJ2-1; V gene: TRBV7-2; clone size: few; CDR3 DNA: TGTGCCAGCAGCCCCGCGGGACTAGACCACAATGAGCAGTTCTTC; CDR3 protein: CASSPAGLDHNEQFF
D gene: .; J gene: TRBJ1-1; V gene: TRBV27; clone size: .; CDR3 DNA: TGTGCCACCTTTGTGGGTGCTGAAGCTTTCTTT; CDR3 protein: CATFVGAEAFF